This T cell receptor (beta chain) was retrieved from a study of shared clonotypes between healthy human individuals. Cells designated naive CD8 were CD45RO-negative and were positively selected for CCR7, with terminally differentiated effector memory CD45RA+ cells excluded. Produced via immunoSEQ multiplex PCR; TCRdb's table is partial and in-frame only. Found here are 450,000 to 700,000 clones, roughly 95% of them singletons; the top ten hold 0.09% to 0.13%. The CDR3 spans 14 residues. Germline loops: CDR1 MGHDK, CDR2 SYGVNS. V dropped 6 bases and J dropped 2 bases, with 13 bases sitting between them.

J is TRBJ1-1 and V is TRBV25-1; D is ambiguous. This clonotype originated in a woman aged 25 to 39 in good health. The sequencing input was naive CD8+ T cells sorted from blood. This CDR3 is CASSPVAVNTEAFF. The DNA of the CDR3 is TGTGCCAGCAGCCCGGTGGCCGTCAACACTGAAGCTTTCTTT. The whole variable domain, filled in from reference TRBV25-1 and TRBJ1-1, reads EADIYQTPRYLVIGTGKKITLECSQTMGHDKMYWYQQDPGMELHLIHYSYGVNSTEKGDLSSESTVSRIRTEHFPLTLESARPSHTSQYLCASSPVAVNTEAFFGQGTRLTVV.